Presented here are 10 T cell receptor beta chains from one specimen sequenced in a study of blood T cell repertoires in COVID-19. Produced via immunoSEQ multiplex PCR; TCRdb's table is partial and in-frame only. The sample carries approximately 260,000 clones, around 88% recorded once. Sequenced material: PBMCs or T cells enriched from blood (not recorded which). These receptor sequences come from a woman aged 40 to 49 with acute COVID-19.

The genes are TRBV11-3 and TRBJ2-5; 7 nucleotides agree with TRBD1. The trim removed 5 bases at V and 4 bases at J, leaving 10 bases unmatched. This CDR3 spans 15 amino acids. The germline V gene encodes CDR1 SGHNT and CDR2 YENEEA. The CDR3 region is CASSARPGGLETQYF. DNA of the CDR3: TGTGCCAGCAGCGCCCGCCCAGGGGGATTAGAGACCCAGTACTTC. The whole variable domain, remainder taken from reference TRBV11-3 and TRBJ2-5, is EAGVVQSPRYKIIEKKQPVAFWCNPISGHNTLYWYLQNLGQGPELLIRYENEEAVDDSQLPKDRFSAERLKGVDSTLKIQPAELGDSAVYLCASSARPGGLETQYFGPGTRLLVL.

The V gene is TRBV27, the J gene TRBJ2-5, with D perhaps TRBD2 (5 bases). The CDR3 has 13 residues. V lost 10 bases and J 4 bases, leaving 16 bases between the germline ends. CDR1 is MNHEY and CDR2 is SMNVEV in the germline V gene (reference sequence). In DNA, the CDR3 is TGTGCCAAGGCGCGGGTCCCCCCAGAGACCCAGTACTTC. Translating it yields CAKARVPPETQYF.

For the CDR3, the DNA is TGTGCCACCTTGTCCCGGGACAGGGTCGGAGGCTACACCTTC. It translates to CATLSRDRVGGYTF. The genes are TRBV10-3 and TRBJ1-2; 9 positions agree with TRBD1. Germline V gives CDR1 ENHRY, CDR2 SYGVKD. This CDR3 region has 14 residues. V gave up 10 bases and J gave up 8 bases; unmatched junction bases: 14.

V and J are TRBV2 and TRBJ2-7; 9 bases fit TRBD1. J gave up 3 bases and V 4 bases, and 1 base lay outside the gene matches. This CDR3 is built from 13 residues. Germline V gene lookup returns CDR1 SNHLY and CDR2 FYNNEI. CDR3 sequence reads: CASSGDRVYEQYF. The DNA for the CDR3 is TGTGCCAGCAGTGGGGACAGGGTCTACGAGCAGTACTTC.

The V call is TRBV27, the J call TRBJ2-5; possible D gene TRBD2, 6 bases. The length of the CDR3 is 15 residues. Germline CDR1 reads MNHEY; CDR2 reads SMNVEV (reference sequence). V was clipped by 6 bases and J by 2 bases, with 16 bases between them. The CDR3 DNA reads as TGTGCCAGCAGCAATCCCACCGGGGGACAAGAGACCCAGTACTTC. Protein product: CASSNPTGGQETQYF.

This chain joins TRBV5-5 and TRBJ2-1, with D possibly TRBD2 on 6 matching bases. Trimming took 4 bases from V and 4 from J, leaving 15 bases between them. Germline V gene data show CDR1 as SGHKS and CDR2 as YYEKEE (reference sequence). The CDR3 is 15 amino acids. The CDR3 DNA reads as TGTGCCAGCAGCACAATAGCGGATCGATACAATGAGCAGTTCTTC. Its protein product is CASSTIADRYNEQFF.

The CDR3 DNA sequence: TGTGCCAGCAGCTTAGCGGGACAGCCCGCGGGAAAACTGTTTTTT. Translated: CASSLAGQPAGKLFF. This chain joins TRBV7-2 and TRBJ1-4; 7 bases match TRBD1. V gave up 0 bases and J gave up 10 bases; unmatched junction bases: 8. Germline CDR1 SGHTA, CDR2 FQGNSA. The CDR3 has 15 amino acids.

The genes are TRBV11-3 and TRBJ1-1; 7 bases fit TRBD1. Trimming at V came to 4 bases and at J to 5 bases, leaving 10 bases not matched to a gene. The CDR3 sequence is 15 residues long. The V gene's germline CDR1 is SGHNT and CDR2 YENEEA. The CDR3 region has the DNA TGTGCCAGCAGCTCCGGGACAGCCTGGGGGACTGAAGCTTTCTTT. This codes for CASSSGTAWGTEAFF.

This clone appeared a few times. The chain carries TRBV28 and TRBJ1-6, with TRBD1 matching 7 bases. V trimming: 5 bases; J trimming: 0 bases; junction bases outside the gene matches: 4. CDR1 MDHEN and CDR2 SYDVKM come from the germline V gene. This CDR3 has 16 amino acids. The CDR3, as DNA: TGTGCCAGCAGTATACCAGGGGGCTCCTATAATTCACCCCTCCACTTT. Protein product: CASSIPGGSYNSPLHF.

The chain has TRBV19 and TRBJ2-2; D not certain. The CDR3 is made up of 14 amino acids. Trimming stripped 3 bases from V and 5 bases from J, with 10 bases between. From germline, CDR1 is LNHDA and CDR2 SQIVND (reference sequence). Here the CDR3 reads CASSMADRTGELFF. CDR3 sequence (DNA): TGTGCCAGTAGTATGGCGGATCGTACCGGGGAGCTGTTTTTT. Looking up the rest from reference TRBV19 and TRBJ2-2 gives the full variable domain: DGGITQSPKYLFRKEGQNVTLSCEQNLNHDAMYWYRQDPGQGLRLIYYSQIVNDFQKGDIAEGYSVSREKKESFPLTVTSAQKNPTAFYLCASSMADRTGELFFGEGSRLTVL.